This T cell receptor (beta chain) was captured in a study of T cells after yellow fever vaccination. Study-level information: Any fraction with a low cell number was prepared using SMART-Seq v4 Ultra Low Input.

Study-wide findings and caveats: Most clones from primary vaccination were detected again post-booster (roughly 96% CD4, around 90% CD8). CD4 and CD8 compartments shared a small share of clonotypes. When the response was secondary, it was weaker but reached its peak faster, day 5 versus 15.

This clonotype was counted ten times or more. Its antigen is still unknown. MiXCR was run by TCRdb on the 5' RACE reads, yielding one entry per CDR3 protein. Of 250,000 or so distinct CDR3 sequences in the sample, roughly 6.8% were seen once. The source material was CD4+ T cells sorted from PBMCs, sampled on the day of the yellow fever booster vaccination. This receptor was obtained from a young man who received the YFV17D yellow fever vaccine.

The CDR3 region has the DNA TGTGCCAGCAGGGGGACAGTGGGCAATGAGCAGTTCTTC. This translates into CASRGTVGNEQFF. This chain joins TRBV12-3 or TRBV12-4 and TRBJ2-1; TRBD1 matches at 7 bases. Trimming at V came to 6 bases and at J to 6 bases, leaving 5 bases not matched to a gene. The CDR3 runs to 13 residues.